Following are 10 T cell receptor beta chains from one sample sequenced in a study of OX40 agonist ivuxolimab in advanced cancers. Profiling relied on immunoSEQ multiplex PCR, and the TCRdb table lists in-frame clones only, not all of them. The data contain tens of thousands of clones, around 80% of them singletons. The material was CD4+ or CD8+ T cells sorted from blood, obtained in a trial of the OX40 agonist ivuxolimab. The receptors were sampled from an adult with an advanced solid tumor such as melanoma, head and neck, liver or kidney cancer.

The V call is TRBV6-5, the J call TRBJ1-2; possible D gene TRBD1, 5 bases. CDR1 and CDR2 from the germline V gene are MNHEY and SVGAGI. The V gene lost 5 bases and the J gene lost 8 bases, with 21 bases spanning the gap. The CDR3 runs to 15 residues. CDR3 nucleotide sequence: TGTGCCAGCAGTCGATACAACTGGCAGGGAGGAGGCTACACCTTC. Amino acid sequence: CASSRYNWQGGGYTF.

The chain recombines TRBV19 with TRBJ1-2; tentative D call: TRBD1 (5 bases). This CDR3 has 16 residues. Germline lookup yields CDR1 LNHDA and CDR2 SQIVND (reference sequence). V was pared by 6 bases and J by 2 bases, with 19 bases between. CDR3 sequence reads: CASSWGGQGDNYGYTF. The DNA of the CDR3 is TGTGCCAGTAGCTGGGGTGGGCAGGGAGACAACTATGGCTACACCTTC.

The V and J genes are TRBV19 and TRBJ1-2; 7 positions agree with TRBD1. CDR1 is LNHDA, CDR2 SQIVND, per germline (reference sequence). The J segment lost 6 bases and the V segment lost 5 bases, leaving 6 bases of the junction unmatched. There are 13 residues in the CDR3. The CDR3 nucleotides read TGTGCCAGTAGTTTACAGGGGAGGGATGGCTACACCTTC. Translating it yields CASSLQGRDGYTF.

The V and J genes are TRBV14 and TRBJ2-3; TRBD2 matches 10 bases. The CDR3 consists of 24 residues. The V gene's germline CDR1 is SGHDN and CDR2 FVKESK. The V segment lost 11 bases and the J segment 3 bases; nucleotides outside the gene matches: 38. CDR3 sequence (DNA): TGTGCCCGCAACCCCAGGGGGGTCAAAAGGACCGCTTGGAAGCGGGAGGGTTGGACAGATACGCAGTATTTT. It is translated as CARNPRGVKRTAWKREGWTDTQYF.

This clone appeared a single time. The V and J genes are TRBV30 and TRBJ1-2, with unresolved D. This CDR3 spans 16 amino acids. CDR1 is GTSNPN, CDR2 SVGIG, per germline (reference sequence). Trimming stripped 2 bases from V and 0 bases from J, with 16 bases between. For the CDR3, the DNA is TGTGCCTGGAGTCCAACAGTACACCCCACTAACTATGGCTACACCTTC. Its protein is CAWSPTVHPTNYGYTF.

J is TRBJ1-1 and V is TRBV18; 8 positions match TRBD1. J lost 3 bases, V lost 6 bases, and 6 bases had no gene match. The germline V gene encodes CDR1 KGHSH and CDR2 LQKENI. The CDR3 is 14 amino acids. The CDR3: CASSLGQGHTEAFF. The CDR3 region has the DNA TGTGCCAGCTCCCTAGGACAGGGCCACACTGAAGCTTTCTTT.

On this clone itself: The germline gene is not matched at one end of the junction; a read error may be the cause. The chain joins TRBV7-2 to TRBJ2-5; 8 bases fit TRBD2. Germline V lookup: CDR1 SGHTA, CDR2 FQGNSA. The CDR3 loop spans 15 amino acids. CDR3 bases: TGTGCCAGCAGCGTAGCGGGAACTTCGGAAGAGACCCAGTACTTC. Translated, it gives CASSVAGTSEETQYF.

V usage is TRBV18 and J usage is TRBJ2-5, with D uncertain. Germline V gene sequence: CDR1 KGHSH, CDR2 LQKENI. The CDR3 covers 14 residues. Trimming stripped 2 bases from V and 4 bases from J, with 11 bases between. CDR3 sequence reads: CASSPVDRTETQYF. The CDR3 region has the DNA TGTGCCAGCTCACCAGTAGATAGAACAGAGACCCAGTACTTC.

The CDR3 reads CASSGGGLAGAYEQYF. The CDR3 DNA reads TGTGCCAGCAGTGGTGGGGGACTAGCGGGAGCATACGAGCAGTACTTC. The rearrangement links TRBV5-4 to TRBJ2-7, with 14 bases matching TRBD2. The V gene's germline CDR1 is SGHNT and CDR2 YYREEE (reference sequence). The trim removed 5 bases at V and 4 bases at J, leaving 8 bases unmatched. The CDR3 is 16 residues long.

The V call is TRBV5-1, the J call TRBJ2-1, with 7 bases that match TRBD2. V shed 4 bases, J shed 10 bases, and the junction held 14 bases outside the gene matches. Germline V lookup: CDR1 SGHRS, CDR2 YFSETQ. The CDR3 runs 15 residues. The CDR3 here is CASSRTTGRSQEQFF. In DNA form, the CDR3 reads TGCGCCAGCAGCCGAACTACCGGGAGGTCCCAGGAGCAGTTCTTC.